This TCR beta chain came from a study of cytomegalovirus exposure and HLA in healthy donors (dated by TCRdb to between 2016 and 2019). Study-level background: An earlier analysis of roughly 500 of the donors reported approximately 300 Gb of sequence data and some 120 million unique TCR beta sequences from about 200 million T cells. To predict cytomegalovirus infection status, the study brought together high-throughput TCR immunosequencing, statistical association of individual TCRs with disease status, and machine learning. In a later analysis, previously published TCR beta repertoires from 666 donors were re-analyzed and high-resolution HLA genotyping was added so that TCR occurrence patterns could be studied. The T cell repertoires of 666 subjects were profiled by immunosequencing and related to cytomegalovirus serostatus. The later analysis used no new phenotypic data to find candidate immune exposures, relying instead on TCR beta sequences and their occurrence across donors. Along with the approximately 600-subject first cohort, a separate validation cohort of over 90 different subjects was used. The study was designed to test whether signatures of past pathogen exposure could be identified by cataloging public T cell receptors. Of the 300 to 500 genotyped donors, 81% were placed in the genetic ancestry cluster associated with self-reported Caucasian donors. On average, roughly 240,000 unique TCR beta nucleotide sequences were sequenced per donor among a few hundred genotyped donors of the cohort, with 15% to 20% of those sequences being non-productive. In a later genetic analysis, genome-wide SNP genotypes for about three fifths of the roughly 670 donors were used, and that subset was treated as a discovery cohort. Alongside the repertoire data, information on donor age, sex, ethnicity and CMV serostatus was compiled. An early release covering 500 to 750 HLA-typed donors comprised roughly 300 gigabases of sequencing data and about 90 million unique TCR sequences. An earlier analysis of approximately 500 of the donors applied high-throughput TCR beta sequencing to assess whether each TCR beta V gene segment acted as functional or pseudogenic. All discovery cohort repertoires had been generated on a single sequencing platform. The number of typed donors differed by locus: about 620-630 for A, B, C, DRB1 and DQB1; some 500 for DQA1; 606 for DPA1; and around 470 for DPB1. A few DR-DQ haplotypes were handled as single units for association and clustering because linkage in the cohort was strong. HLA typing included class I and class II loci at four-digit resolution.

Only a few counts were recorded for this clone. Its antigen remains undetermined. Base qualities are not provided; no much larger clone lies one nucleotide away. Results the study describes overall, beyond this receptor: Correlated functional status among segregating V segments might be attributable to linkage disequilibrium, but an unknown experimental factor could not be ruled out. For the cohort, immune exposure information was limited to CMV serostatus. Because counts were too low, seventeen rarely observed V segments, including chromosome 9 orphons, were left out of the earlier analysis of approximately 500 of the donors. Most TCR sequences were seen in very few donors, while some public TCRs were found in many individuals. In a later analysis, 16,951 TCR beta sequences were associated with specific HLA alleles at a false discovery rate of 0.05. In a later analysis, HLA-associated TCR beta chains showed more clonal expansion and lower generation probabilities than non-associated chains that were equally common. Three of the identified cytomegalovirus-associated TCR beta chains were confirmed in vitro to be specific for cytomegalovirus antigens. Strong co-occurrence of HLA alleles, especially DR and DQ, made assigning TCR associations to individual alleles difficult. This cohort had only TCR beta chains sequenced, and the lack of alpha or paired-chain data limited which features could be detected. The sequencing pipeline was judged likely to have produced a cluster of highly shared sequence variants as a technical artifact. According to a later analysis, parvovirus B19, influenza, CMV and Epstein-Barr virus appeared linked to several top co-occurrence clusters. The study gave a list of 150 to 200 TCR beta chains associated with cytomegalovirus. A later analysis found that most CMV-associated TCR beta chains appeared HLA-restricted, with HLA associations seemingly driven largely by CMV exposure. In a later analysis, TCR association rates were found to vary across HLA loci, with the most associated TCRs seen for DRB1 alleles and the fewest for HLA-C alleles. It was suggested by the authors that the approach could potentially be generalized to other disease states and immunological phenotypes. Cytomegalovirus status was reported to be diagnosed by the classifier with high specificity and sensitivity in both the original and validation cohorts. Presence/absence analyses assumed roughly uniform sequencing depth across donors, an assumption that may not hold. An earlier analysis of around 540 of the donors showed that most TCR beta V segments appeared in productive rearrangements either about 87% or about 30% of the time, which broadly matched IMGT annotations. Some IMGT-functional V segments, including TRBV6-2 and TRBV6-3, could not be distinguished by the 87-base-pair reads and were therefore excluded. An association between a missense DCLRE1C variant and V-gene and J-gene trimming of TCR beta chains was found in a later genetic analysis and replicated in an independent cohort. A later genetic analysis reported fewer N-insertions in productive TCRs among donors in an Asian-associated ancestry cluster than the approximately 670-donor mean. A further reported finding was that TCR beta sequences accurately predicted the HLA-A and HLA-B alleles for most subjects in the first cohort. HLA typing was unavailable for some donors at each locus, so association tests used only the typed subset.

The library was obtained by the immunoSEQ multiplex PCR assay. The multiplex PCR relied on a mix of 60 forward primers for TCR Vbeta segments and 13 reverse primers for TCR Jbeta segments. The CDR3 region of rearranged TCR beta genes was amplified from genomic DNA with a multiplex PCR assay. On the Illumina HiSeq System, the amplified TCR beta libraries were sequenced as 87-base-pair reads. The source study handled its data this way. A later analysis tallied around 87 million unique TCR beta chains across the 666 repertoires, and approximately 11 million of those chains were shared by two or more donors. To remove PCR and sequencing errors, raw reads were error-corrected and collapsed into unique sequences using a nearest-neighbor algorithm that merged closely related sequences. To assign V, D and J gene segments, CDR3 sequences were aligned to IMGT reference sequences. For a sequence to be retained, a match of at least six nucleotides was required to both a V gene segment and a J gene segment. Rearrangements were classified as productive when the CDR3 lacked stop codons and remained in frame with V and J, and all other rearrangements were classified as non-productive. CDR3 was defined by IMGT convention, running from the second conserved V-encoded cysteine to the conserved J-encoded phenylalanine. The earlier analysis of about 590 of the donors excluded sequences that lacked an unambiguous match to a single V gene segment. An earlier analysis of a few hundred of the donors classified V segments as functional when productive rearrangements were above 56.7% and as segregating when the standard deviation between donors was above 5%. A statistical classification framework was developed to diagnose cytomegalovirus status using the catalog of TCR beta chain sequences. In a later analysis, V and J genes were assigned by comparing TCR nucleotide sequences against IMGT/GENE-DB human TR gene sequences. The TCRdist pipeline was used in a later analysis to assign CDR3 sequences and most-parsimonious VDJ recombination scenarios. In a later analysis, every TCR beta chain was defined by the combination of its CDR3 amino acid sequence and its V-gene family, and reads without a unique V-gene family were dropped. As a way to deal with suspected cross-contamination and a sequencing artifact, a later analysis dropped 592 nucleotide sequences that were highly shared and had low generation probability. In a later analysis, a clonal expansion index for each public chain was calculated from normalized within-repertoire ranks of inferred template counts. A later analysis computed generation probabilities with a VDJ recombination model fitted to out-of-frame rearrangements, and checked the results against IGoR. Hypergeometric tests were used in a later analysis to score TCR-TCR, TCR-HLA and TCR-CMV co-occurrence, with a repertoire-size bias correction applied to the TCR pairs. To estimate false discovery rates, a later analysis permuted the HLA or CMV assignments 20 times. In a later analysis, co-occurring TCRs were grouped using DBSCAN, with TCRdist sequence similarity added in when clustering inside HLA-allele-positive subsets. Co-occurrence clustering excluded repertoires with fewer than 30,000 or more than 120,000 public chains, plus five with anomalous nucleotide sharing. TCRdb's version of the immuneACCESS table is confined to in-frame rearrangements and falls short of the full clone set. An unresolved V gene accounts for under half of the shortfall where checked; the remainder is of unknown origin. Clone size and V and J calls were adopted from that table, with D and trimming inferred from the DNA. The sample records around 99,000 clones, approximately 57% of which are singletons. The ten biggest clones cover 6.3% of the sample.

CDR1 and CDR2 (SGHRS, YFSETQ) derive from the germline V gene. The CDR3 contains 11 residues, cysteine and phenylalanine counted. The DNA shown is the 33-base CDR3, in frame from base 1. The junction shows trimming of 4 bases on V and 5 bases on J, plus 6 bases between the germline ends. The cohort was made up of about 610 healthy bone marrow donors. At the time of sampling, every cohort member was nominally healthy, though immune exposures that went unrecorded were likely present. The donor was CMV seronegative and belonged to the group of 350 to 400 seronegative cohort members. Every donor gave a peripheral blood sample, and the peripheral blood mononuclear cells from that sample were used for TCR beta sequencing. The Qiagen DNeasy Blood Extraction Kit was used to extract genomic DNA from the blood cell samples.

The chain is encoded by TRBV5-1 joined to TRBJ1-1; a tentative D call is TRBD1 (6 bases match). The sequenced material came from PBMCs. The TCR comes from a woman aged 25-40 years in good health and CMV-seronegative. The CDR3 amino acid sequence is: CASSRGTEAFF. In nucleotides, the sequence is TGCGCCAGCAGCAGGGGGACTGAAGCTTTCTTT.